These T cell receptor beta chains were read from a single sample in a study of a mutant IDH1 vaccine in newly diagnosed glioma. These TCRs are of unknown antigen specificity. Here immunoSEQ multiplex PCR was the method, and the copy in TCRdb shows in-frame clones only, minus some. The sample records 50,000 to 60,000 clones, over 70% being singletons. This specimen was PBMCs, taken from a glioma patient whose treatment included an IDH1 peptide vaccine. Receptors originate from a middle-aged man with glioma. The CDR3 runs from the conserved cysteine through the conserved F or W. Fields, in order: CDR3 length, V gene, J gene, D gene, clone size, CDR3 protein, CDR3 DNA. The D gene is left open where the match is weak. Clone size is given for some rows only: seen once, a few or many times, or a class if the clone is expanded.

>14|TRBV2|TRBJ1-5|.|.
CASSEGYSNQPQHF
TGTGCCAGCAGTGAAGGATATAGCAATCAGCCCCAGCATTTT
>12|TRBV7-9|TRBJ2-1|.|.
CASSLEIWIPFF
TGTGCCAGCAGCTTAGAGATTTGGATCCCGTTCTTC
>18|TRBV5-6|TRBJ2-3|.|.
CASSLSVPGRHSTDTQYF
TGTGCCAGCAGCTTGTCTGTTCCGGGGCGCCACAGCACAGATACGCAGTATTTT
>13|TRBV6-5|TRBJ1-1|.|.
CASRLIVTGEAFF
TGTGCCAGCAGACTAATTGTAACAGGGGAAGCTTTCTTT
>15|TRBV7-9|TRBJ2-1|.|.
CASSLTRSLYNEQFF
TGTGCCAGCAGCTTAACACGTTCTCTCTACAATGAGCAGTTCTTC
>13|TRBV5-5|TRBJ2-7|.|once
CASSSLQVLGQYF
TGTGCCAGCAGCTCATTACAAGTTTTAGGGCAGTACTTC
>13|TRBV30|TRBJ1-3|.|few
CAWLPNGRNTIYF
TGTGCCTGGTTGCCCAATGGGAGAAACACCATATATTTT
>12|TRBV25-1|TRBJ1-2|.|few
CASSEQGDGYTF
TGTGCCAGCAGTGAACAGGGTGATGGCTACACCTTC
>11|TRBV30|TRBJ1-1|.|.
CAWSVLSSAFF
TGTGCCTGGAGTGTACTCTCCTCGGCTTTCTTT
>14|TRBV9|TRBJ1-4|TRBD1|.
CASSVDRVNEKLFF
TGTGCCAGCAGCGTCGACAGGGTTAATGAAAAACTGTTTTTT
>13|TRBV6-5|TRBJ2-5|TRBD1|.
CASIPGQGETQYF
TGTGCCAGCATCCCGGGACAGGGAGAGACCCAGTACTTC
>19|TRBV27|TRBJ2-5|TRBD2|medium-sized
CASSLNPPPSGGYQETQYF
TGTGCCAGCAGTTTGAACCCGCCTCCTAGCGGGGGTTATCAAGAGACCCAGTACTTC
>13|TRBV5-1|TRBJ2-7|.|.
CASSLLSSYEQYF
TGCGCCAGCAGCTTGCTTAGCTCCTACGAGCAGTACTTC
>11|TRBV20-1|TRBJ2-3|.|.
CSASIVDTQYF
TGCAGTGCTAGTATCGTAGATACGCAGTATTTT
>14|TRBV18|TRBJ2-5|.|.
CASSPPGAKETQYF
TGTGCCAGCTCACCACCGGGGGCCAAGGAGACCCAGTACTTC
>12|TRBV6-1|TRBJ1-3|.|.
CATTLGSNTIYF
TGTGCCACCACCCTGGGGTCAAACACCATATATTTT
>13|TRBV9|TRBJ1-2|.|.
CASSTQGPYDYTF
TGTGCCAGCAGCACCCAAGGGCCCTATGACTACACCTTC
>14|TRBV30|TRBJ1-6|.|once
CAWSGESYNSPLHF
TGTGCCTGGTCCGGGGAGTCCTATAATTCACCCCTCCACTTT
>15|TRBV19|TRBJ1-2|TRBD1|few
CASSRGTGNSYGYTF
TGTGCCAGTAGTAGAGGGACAGGGAATTCCTATGGCTACACCTTC
>13|TRBV30|TRBJ1-2|.|.
CAWSVAQISGYTF
TGTGCCTGGAGTGTAGCCCAGATCAGTGGCTACACCTTC
>14|TRBV6-5|TRBJ2-7|.|.
CASSYGTVTYEQYF
TGTGCCAGCAGTTACGGGACGGTGACCTACGAGCAGTACTTC
>14|TRBV15|TRBJ1-3|.|.
CATSRDQLRNTIYF
TGTGCCACCAGCAGAGATCAGTTGCGGAACACCATATATTTT
>15|TRBV2|TRBJ1-1|TRBD1|once
CASKTGVAANTEAFF
TGTGCCAGCAAGACAGGGGTGGCAGCAAACACTGAAGCTTTCTTT
>15|TRBV27|TRBJ2-4|TRBD1|.
CASSRQGASKNIQYF
TGTGCCAGCAGTCGACAGGGGGCGTCGAAAAACATTCAGTACTTC
>13|TRBV10-3|TRBJ1-1|.|.
CAIADGPQVEAFF
TGTGCCATTGCTGATGGCCCACAGGTCGAAGCTTTCTTT
>14|TRBV30|TRBJ1-1|.|.
CAWRGRQTNTEAFF
TGTGCCTGGAGGGGTCGGCAGACGAACACTGAAGCTTTCTTT
>13|TRBV19|TRBJ2-1|.|.
CASSQTPYNEQFF
TGTGCCAGTAGTCAGACTCCCTACAATGAGCAGTTCTTC
>13|TRBV6-6|TRBJ1-6|.|once
CASSRKVDSPLHF
TGTGCCAGCAGCAGGAAGGTGGATTCACCCCTCCACTTT
>15|TRBV7-9|TRBJ2-3|TRBD1|medium-sized
CASSRDQGATDTQYF
TGTGCCAGCAGCCGAGACCAGGGGGCAACAGATACGCAGTATTTT
>15|TRBV7-8|TRBJ1-4|.|.
CASSLGEATNEKLFF
TGTGCCAGCAGCTTAGGGGAGGCGACTAATGAAAAACTGTTTTTT
>15|TRBV4-1|TRBJ2-7|.|.
CASSRISGVSYEQYF
TGCGCCAGCAGCCGGATTTCGGGGGTTTCCTACGAGCAGTACTTC
>14|TRBV7-9|TRBJ2-2|.|once
CASSLGGDTGELFF
TGTGCCAGCAGCTTAGGGGGGGACACCGGGGAGCTGTTTTTT
>15|TRBV9|TRBJ1-4|.|once
CASSAGDRGDEKLFF
TGTGCCAGCAGCGCAGGGGATCGGGGGGATGAAAAACTGTTTTTT
>15|TRBV19|TRBJ2-7|.|.
CASSIGDLPVYEQYF
TGTGCCAGTAGTATAGGGGATCTCCCGGTCTACGAGCAGTACTTC
>14|TRBV6-5|TRBJ2-5|TRBD2|.
CASISTSKEETQYF
TGTGCCAGCATTTCGACTAGCAAAGAAGAGACCCAGTACTTC
>16|TRBV25-1|TRBJ2-6|.|.
CASSPRQSSGANVLTF
TGTGCCAGCAGTCCCCGACAGAGCTCTGGGGCCAACGTCCTGACTTTC
>13|TRBV5-1|TRBJ1-1|.|.
CASSLAGNTEAFF
TGCGCCAGCAGCTTGGCAGGGAACACTGAAGCTTTCTTT
>15|TRBV6-4|TRBJ1-2|TRBD1|.
CASSQTGGHDYGYTF
TGTGCCAGCAGTCAAACAGGGGGCCACGACTATGGCTACACCTTC
>13|TRBV6-1|TRBJ1-4|.|.
CASSEQGNEKLFF
TGTGCCAGCAGTGAACAGGGGAATGAAAAACTGTTTTTT
>12|TRBV2|TRBJ2-3|.|.
CASSDPLDTQYF
TGTGCCAGCAGTGACCCGCTCGATACGCAGTATTTT
>13|TRBV6-1|TRBJ2-7|TRBD1|.
CASRGTGNDEQYF
TGTGCCAGCAGGGGGACAGGGAATGACGAGCAGTACTTC
>16|TRBV4-2|TRBJ2-7|TRBD1|.
CASSQPGTGNLYEQYF
TGTGCCAGCAGCCAACCTGGGACAGGGAATCTCTACGAGCAGTACTTC
>15|TRBV2|TRBJ2-2|TRBD2|.
CASNPGGGATGELFF
TGTGCCAGCAACCCGGGAGGGGGGGCCACCGGGGAGCTGTTTTTT
>15|TRBV7-6|TRBJ1-2|.|.
CASSLDTGLTYGYTF
TGTGCCAGCAGCTTAGACACAGGGCTTACCTATGGCTACACCTTC
>13|TRBV6-1|TRBJ1-1|.|few
CASKILGNTEAFF
TGTGCCAGCAAAATCTTAGGTAACACTGAAGCTTTCTTT
>13|TRBV6-5|TRBJ1-5|TRBD1|.
CASRRQGNQPQHF
TGTGCCAGCAGGCGACAGGGAAATCAGCCCCAGCATTTT
>14|TRBV5-1|TRBJ2-2|.|.
CASSSGLNTGELFF
TGCGCCAGCAGCTCGGGGCTGAACACCGGGGAGCTGTTTTTT
>13|TRBV4-1|TRBJ2-7|.|few
CASSRGEGYEQYF
TGCGCCAGCAGCCGAGGGGAAGGCTACGAGCAGTACTTC
>14|TRBV30|TRBJ1-6|TRBD1|.
CAWSATGVNSPLHF
TGTGCCTGGAGTGCGACAGGGGTCAATTCACCCCTCCACTTT
>16|TRBV30|TRBJ1-4|.|.
CAWSVYNREVNEKLFF
TGTGCCTGGAGTGTATATAATCGGGAGGTTAATGAAAAACTGTTTTTT
>13|TRBV6-4|TRBJ2-7|.|.
CASSDRYTYEQYF
TGTGCCAGCAGTGACAGGTACACCTACGAGCAGTACTTC
>11|TRBV30|TRBJ1-1|.|.
CAWSRTVEAFF
TGTGCCTGGAGTAGGACTGTTGAAGCTTTCTTT
>15|TRBV5-1|TRBJ2-5|TRBD1|.
CASSRGQGVQETQYF
TGCGCCAGCAGTCGAGGACAGGGGGTACAAGAGACCCAGTACTTC
>16|TRBV7-9|TRBJ2-2|.|.
CASSLGRESTTGELFF
TGTGCCAGCAGCTTAGGCCGAGAGAGTACCACCGGGGAGCTGTTTTTT
>13|TRBV29-1|TRBJ2-7|.|once
CSVKKGEAYEQYF
TGCAGCGTAAAAAAGGGGGAGGCCTACGAGCAGTACTTC
>13|TRBV2|TRBJ2-7|.|.
CATRFGQSSEQYF
TGTGCCACTCGGTTCGGCCAGTCTAGCGAGCAGTACTTC
>15|TRBV5-4|TRBJ2-1|.|.
CASSLDSSAYNEQFF
TGTGCCAGCAGCTTGGACAGTTCTGCCTACAATGAGCAGTTCTTC
>12|TRBV7-2|TRBJ2-7|.|.
CASSFGPNEQYF
TGTGCCAGCAGCTTTGGGCCAAACGAGCAGTACTTC